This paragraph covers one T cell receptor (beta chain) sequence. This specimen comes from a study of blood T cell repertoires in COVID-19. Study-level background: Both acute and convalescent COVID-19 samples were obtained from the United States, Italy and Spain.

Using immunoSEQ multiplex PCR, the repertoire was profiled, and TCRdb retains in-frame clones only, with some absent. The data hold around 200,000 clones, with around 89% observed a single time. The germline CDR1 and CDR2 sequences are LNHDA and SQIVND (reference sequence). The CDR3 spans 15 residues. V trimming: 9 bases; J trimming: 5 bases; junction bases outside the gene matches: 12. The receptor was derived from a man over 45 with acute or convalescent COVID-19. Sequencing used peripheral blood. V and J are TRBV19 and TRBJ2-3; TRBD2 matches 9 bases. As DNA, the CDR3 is TGTGCCAGCCAATCCCGCGGGGGGGCCGGAGATACGCAGTATTTT. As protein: CASQSRGGAGDTQYF.